Many counts were recorded for the clone carrying this TCR beta chain. As yet, its antigen is unknown. These data belong to a study of T-cell memory formation after mild COVID-19. Overall study: Largely, the TCR clusters proved donor specific.

The study, taken as a whole, reports: Within pre-infection memory, some responding clones were found, suggesting cross-reactive memory joined. Mainly CM and EM harbored the contracting CD4+ clones; mainly EMRA harbored the CD8+ ones.

The CDR3 spans 15 residues. Trimming removed 4 bases from V and 4 bases from J, with 17 bases in between. Per the germline V gene, CDR1 is SGDLS and CDR2 is YYNGEE. With constant-segment primers, 5'RACE yielded cDNA libraries of TCR alpha and TCR beta that carried sample barcodes and UMIs. TCRdb independently ran MiXCR on the 5' RACE reads; one entry per CDR3 protein. There are about 160,000 distinct CDR3 sequences in the sample; roughly 28% occur only once, and about 12% lies in the top ten. The rearrangement uses TRBV9 and TRBJ2-5, with D tentatively TRBD1 or TRBD2 (5 bases each). Sequenced sample: PBMCs or a T cell subset sorted from them (not recorded which). The source is an adult woman who had mild COVID-19 (a few samples of this study predate the infection). Cell type and time point are not known. The CDR3 sequence is CASSPDGQGRETQYF. CDR3 bases: TGTGCCAGCAGCCCAGACGGGCAGGGACGAGAGACCCAGTACTTC.